These T cell receptor beta chains were read from a single sample in a study of cytomegalovirus exposure and HLA in healthy donors. The protocol was immunoSEQ multiplex PCR, while the TCRdb copy is restricted to in-frame clones and leaves out a portion. The sample lists around 70,000 clones, approximately 95% seen once, with under 2% in the top ten. The sequencing input was PBMCs. All receptors derive from a man aged 18 to 30 in good health and CMV-seropositive. CDR3s include the opening cysteine and the closing phenylalanine or tryptophan. Each record gives: J gene, D gene, clone size, V gene, CDR3 protein, CDR3 DNA. D genes are given only for firm matches. Size tells how often a clone was seen (once, few, many) or the class of an expanded clone, and some rows leave it out.

TRBJ2-1 TRBD1 - TRBV4-2 CASSQEGQGAYNEQFF TGTGCCAGCAGCCAAGAGGGGCAGGGGGCCTACAATGAGCAGTTCTTC
TRBJ2-2 TRBD2 once TRBV9 CASSPRGVVAGELFF TGTGCCAGCAGCCCCCGGGGGGTAGTGGCCGGGGAGCTGTTTTTT
TRBJ2-2 - - TRBV5-4 CASSKTGELFF TGTGCCAGCAGCAAAACTGGGGAGCTGTTTTTT
TRBJ2-7 TRBD2 - TRBV19 CASSIGGGSGYEQYF TGTGCCAGTAGTATAGGAGGCGGGAGCGGTTACGAGCAGTACTTC
TRBJ2-1 TRBD2 - TRBV6-1 CASRRLATEHNEQFF TGTGCCAGCAGGAGACTAGCTACGGAACACAATGAGCAGTTCTTC
TRBJ1-3 - once TRBV11-3 CASSFELGNTIYF TGTGCCAGCAGCTTCGAGCTCGGAAACACCATATATTTT
TRBJ1-3 TRBD1 - TRBV9 CASSLRTGAGGGNTIYF TGTGCCAGCAGCTTACGGACAGGGGCAGGTGGTGGAAACACCATATATTTT
TRBJ2-1 - - TRBV6-5 CASSSRSYNEQFF TGTGCCAGCAGTTCCAGGTCCTACAATGAGCAGTTCTTC
TRBJ2-2 TRBD2 - TRBV10-3 CAISDGTSGRTGELFF TGTGCCATCAGTGATGGGACTAGCGGCCGCACCGGGGAGCTGTTTTTT
TRBJ2-7 - - TRBV19 CASTPDGTYEQYF TGTGCCAGTACTCCGGACGGGACCTACGAGCAGTACTTC
TRBJ1-4 - - TRBV6-5 CASTLDRTNEKLFF TGTGCCAGCACCCTTGACAGGACGAATGAAAAACTGTTTTTT
TRBJ2-2 TRBD1 - TRBV10-3 CAISGTGDTGELFF TGTGCCATCAGTGGAACAGGGGACACCGGGGAGCTGTTTTTT
TRBJ1-1 TRBD1 - TRBV6-5 CASSYPRQGVPEAFF TGTGCCAGCAGTTACCCCCGACAGGGGGTCCCTGAAGCTTTCTTT
TRBJ2-4 - - TRBV6-5 CASTGRGLAKNIQYF TGTGCCAGCACCGGAAGGGGGTTAGCCAAAAACATTCAGTACTTC
TRBJ2-3 TRBD2 few TRBV6-1 CASSEGTSGRVADTQYF TGTGCCAGCAGTGAAGGGACTAGCGGGAGAGTCGCAGATACGCAGTATTTT
TRBJ2-6 - few TRBV9 CASSVWQGLAGANVLTF TGTGCCAGCAGCGTTTGGCAGGGACTGGCTGGGGCCAACGTCCTGACTTTC
TRBJ2-5 - once TRBV2 CASSLTQGGETQYF TGTGCCAGCAGCCTAACACAGGGTGGGGAGACCCAGTACTTC
TRBJ2-5 - - TRBV5-4 CASSPPGKRDQETQYF TGTGCCAGCAGCCCCCCAGGAAAGCGGGACCAAGAGACCCAGTACTTC
TRBJ2-3 - - TRBV5-1 CASSGQTTSTDTQYF TGCGCCAGCAGCGGACAGACGACTAGCACAGATACGCAGTATTTT
TRBJ1-3 TRBD1 - TRBV28 CASTEDRDAGNTIYF TGTGCCAGCACGGAGGACAGGGACGCTGGAAACACCATATATTTT
TRBJ1-5 - - TRBV6-6 CASSYSRGEQPQHF TGTGCCAGCAGTTACTCGCGGGGAGAACAGCCCCAGCATTTT
TRBJ1-2 - - TRBV28 CASRLGEGRYGYTF TGTGCCAGCCGCCTTGGGGAGGGTCGATATGGCTACACCTTC
TRBJ2-2 TRBD2 - TRBV7-9 CASSLLAGRYGELFF TGTGCCAGCAGCTTACTAGCGGGAAGATATGGGGAGCTGTTTTTT
TRBJ1-5 TRBD1 - TRBV19 CASSRDRGNQPQHF TGTGCCAGTAGTAGGGACAGAGGAAATCAGCCCCAGCATTTT
TRBJ2-3 - - TRBV21-1 CASGGRPVPLKGEPGGDTQYF TGTGCCAGCGGAGGCAGGCCCGTTCCTCTAAAGGGGGAGCCTGGGGGAGATACGCAGTATTTT
TRBJ2-7 TRBD2 once TRBV28 CASRQGLATNEQYF TGTGCCAGCAGGCAGGGACTAGCGACCAACGAGCAGTACTTC
TRBJ2-5 TRBD2 - TRBV6-5 CASSSTSGSETQYF TGTGCCAGCAGTTCGACTAGCGGGAGCGAGACCCAGTACTTC
TRBJ2-3 TRBD2 - TRBV6-4 CASSDSSGNTDTQYF TGTGCCAGCAGTGACTCGAGCGGGAATACAGATACGCAGTATTTT
TRBJ1-5 TRBD1 - TRBV19 CASSPWEGQGNQPQHF TGTGCCAGTAGTCCCTGGGAGGGACAGGGAAATCAGCCCCAGCATTTT
TRBJ2-5 - - TRBV21-1 CASSKLAGEGKQETQYF TGTGCCAGCAGCAAACTAGCGGGAGAGGGGAAACAAGAGACCCAGTACTTC
TRBJ2-7 - - TRBV5-6 CASSLGQGLYEQYF TGTGCCAGCAGCTTGGGACAGGGACTCTACGAGCAGTACTTC
TRBJ1-2 TRBD1 - TRBV5-1 CASSSGTGGNRGYTF TGCGCCAGCAGCTCCGGGACAGGGGGCAATCGGGGCTACACCTTC
TRBJ2-2 - few TRBV14 CASSQWSSRNTGELFF TGTGCCAGCAGCCAATGGTCTAGCCGCAACACCGGGGAGCTGTTTTTT
TRBJ2-3 - - TRBV5-1 CASSLSLDSTDTQYF TGCGCCAGCAGCTTGTCCCTAGATAGCACAGATACGCAGTATTTT
TRBJ2-7 TRBD1 - TRBV4-1 CASSQGGTGLARYF TGCGCCAGCAGCCAAGGCGGGACAGGTTTAGCGCGGTACTTC
TRBJ1-5 - - TRBV2 CATQGIRDQPQHF TGTGCCACCCAGGGGATCAGAGATCAGCCCCAGCATTTT
TRBJ2-1 TRBD2 - TRBV11-2 CASSLDRTSGGLRNEQFF TGTGCCAGCAGCTTAGATCGAACTAGCGGGGGTCTTAGGAATGAGCAGTTCTTC
TRBJ1-5 TRBD1 - TRBV5-1 CASSLGTGTSNQPQHF TGCGCCAGCAGCTTGGGGACAGGGACGAGCAATCAGCCCCAGCATTTT
TRBJ2-3 TRBD2 - TRBV28 CASRGLAGGTDTQYF TGTGCCAGCAGAGGGTTAGCGGGAGGCACAGATACGCAGTATTTT
TRBJ2-7 - - TRBV28 CASSPLAGERYEQYF TGTGCCAGCAGTCCCCTGGCAGGGGAACGCTACGAGCAGTACTTC
TRBJ1-1 TRBD1 - TRBV6-1 CASSGRDRGFGNTEAFF TGTGCCAGCAGTGGCCGGGACAGGGGCTTTGGGAACACTGAAGCTTTCTTT
TRBJ2-5 TRBD2 - TRBV9 CASSVGSGRSPETQYF TGTGCCAGCAGCGTAGGTAGCGGGAGGTCCCCAGAGACCCAGTACTTC
TRBJ1-5 TRBD1 - TRBV28 CASSSLRQGIVQPQHF TGTGCCAGCAGTTCCCTCAGACAGGGAATTGTACAGCCCCAGCATTTT
TRBJ2-1 TRBD2 - TRBV28 CASSWTSGYNEQFF TGTGCCAGCAGTTGGACTAGCGGTTACAATGAGCAGTTCTTC